This T cell receptor beta chain was sequenced for a study of T-cell reconstitution after alpha-beta-depleted transplantation in children. Study results and caveats: Hyperexpanded clones declined; after one year, newly produced T cells mostly supplied diversity.

This clonotype has at least ten counts. Its antigen is undetermined. CDR1 and CDR2 from the germline V gene are SGHVS and FQNEAQ. The CDR3 runs 13 residues. Between the trimmed V and J ends, which lost 2 bases and 3 bases, there was a span of 8 bases. Unique molecular identifiers were incorporated into the prepared TCRbeta library. In TCRdb, the PCR reads were re-called with MiXCR into one record per CDR3 protein. The sample lists around 440,000 distinct CDR3 sequences, around 15% occurring once. The clonotype comes from a boy under two years old who had a stem cell transplant for Wiskott-Aldrich syndrome, so the T cells may come from the graft donor. The rearrangement links TRBV7-8 to TRBJ2-7, with D possibly matching TRBD1 (5 bases). Sequenced here: PBMCs, mostly from graft donor cells, sampled 360 days after TCRalphabeta/CD19-depleted stem cell transplant. CDR3: CASSLRGIYEQYF. In DNA form, the CDR3 reads TGTGCCAGCAGCTTAAGGGGCATCTACGAGCAGTACTTC.